These 25 T cell receptor beta chains were sequenced from one sample in a study of shared clonotypes between healthy human individuals. CD45RO-negative CD8 cells positively selected for CCR7 made up the naive population, which excluded terminally differentiated effector memory CD45RA+ cells. Here immunoSEQ multiplex PCR was the method, and the copy in TCRdb shows in-frame clones only, minus some. The table has millions of clones, approximately 94% seen once. Specimen: naive CD8+ T cells sorted from blood. All receptors come from a man between 18 and 35 years old in good health.

The V call is TRBV6-1, the J call TRBJ2-7; TRBD2 matches at 7 bases. Unmatched junction bases numbered 11, after V lost 2 bases and J lost 4 bases. Germline values: CDR1 MNHNS, CDR2 SASEGT. The CDR3 runs 16 residues. The CDR3 DNA is TGTGCCAGCAGTGAACTGTTTGCGGGGGAGCAATACGAGCAGTACTTC. It yields the protein CASSELFAGEQYEQYF.

The chain carries TRBV10-3 and TRBJ2-3, with 10 bases aligning to TRBD2. This CDR3 has 16 amino acids. With 2 bases clipped from V and 4 bases from J, the junction kept 6 bases outside the gene matches. In germline, CDR1 is ENHRY, CDR2 SYGVKD. This CDR3 reads CAISEEREGLPDTQYF. In nucleotides, the CDR3 is TGTGCCATCAGTGAGGAGCGGGAGGGCCTCCCAGATACGCAGTATTTT.

Remarks on this clone: The identical CDR3 is also encoded by other nucleotide sequences in the sample. The genes are TRBV11-3 and TRBJ2-1; TRBD2 matches at 10 bases. The ends lost 3 bases at V and 10 bases at J; junction bases unmatched: 3. This CDR3 is 13 amino acids long. Germline CDR1 SGHNT, CDR2 YENEEA. DNA for the CDR3: TGTGCCAGCAGCTTCCTAGCGGGAGCCGAGCAGTTCTTC. This sequence encodes CASSFLAGAEQFF.

This chain joins TRBV6-1 and TRBJ2-1; unclear D gene. CDR1 and CDR2 (germline): MNHNS, SASEGT. The CDR3 consists of 12 residues. The ends were cut back, 1 base at V and 6 bases at J, with 4 bases in the middle. CDR3 protein: CASSEGSNEQFF. The CDR3 nucleotides read TGTGCCAGCAGTGAAGGATCCAATGAGCAGTTCTTC.

The CDR3 DNA is TGTGCCAGCAGACCTCCAGGGGGCTCGGGCAATCAGCCCCAGCATTTT. Residues: CASRPPGGSGNQPQHF. The chain uses TRBV28 and TRBJ1-5, with 8 bases matching TRBD1. The CDR3 sequence is 16 residues long. The germline V gene encodes CDR1 MDHEN and CDR2 SYDVKM. V was pared by 6 bases and J by 2 bases, with 9 bases of the junction left unmatched.

In this sample, this clone turned up once. The chain is built from TRBV28 and TRBJ1-1; D possibly corresponds to TRBD1 (5 bases). Germline CDR1 is MDHEN and CDR2 is SYDVKM. With 5 bases removed from V and 4 bases from J, the gap between germline ends came to 17 bases. The CDR3 extends over 15 amino acids. The CDR3 sequence: CASSPGPGKTTEAFF. The CDR3 nucleotides read TGTGCCAGCAGTCCGGGACCCGGGAAGACCACTGAAGCTTTCTTT.

The chain couples TRBV9 to TRBJ2-6; 8 bases map to TRBD1. This CDR3 contains 15 residues. Germline V gives CDR1 SGDLS, CDR2 YYNGEE. Losses at the gene ends were 4 bases for V and 5 bases for J; bases not matched to a gene: 5. CDR3 region: CASSPGQGWANVLTF. The CDR3 bases are TGTGCCAGCAGCCCTGGACAGGGATGGGCCAACGTCCTGACTTTC.

Only one count was recorded for this clone. The chain is built from TRBV27 and TRBJ1-1, with D possibly matching TRBD1 (6 bases). CDR1 is MNHEY and CDR2 is SMNVEV in the germline V gene (reference sequence). The CDR3 length is 15 residues. Trimming cost V 2 bases and J 3 bases, with 13 bases left between them. The CDR3 coding sequence is TGTGCCAGCAGTTTAGCAGGGGTGGGGTACACTGAAGCTTTCTTT. It translates to CASSLAGVGYTEAFF.

The chain couples TRBV4-1 to TRBJ2-7; TRBD2 agrees at 7 bases. The CDR3 loop spans 15 amino acids. J lost 0 bases, V lost 3 bases, and 5 bases had no gene match. Germline V gene lookup returns CDR1 MGHRA and CDR2 YSYEKL. The CDR3 loop reads CASSQSGTSSYEQYF. The CDR3 DNA reads as TGCGCCAGCAGCCAGAGCGGGACGAGCTCCTACGAGCAGTACTTC.

CDR3 in amino acids: CASTTKTGGFDEQYF. As DNA, the CDR3 is TGTGCCAGCACCACGAAGACAGGGGGCTTCGACGAGCAGTACTTC. V gene TRBV28 combines with J gene TRBJ2-7; 10 positions agree with TRBD1. This CDR3 comprises 15 residues. Germline trimming cut 7 bases from V and 5 bases from J; bases unmatched to any gene: 11. Per germline, CDR1 MDHEN and CDR2 SYDVKM.

The chain joins TRBV5-5 to TRBJ1-5, with D maybe TRBD1 (5 bases). Per germline, CDR1 SGHKS and CDR2 YYEKEE (reference sequence). The CDR3 loop spans 13 amino acids. Trimming cost V 1 base and J 5 bases, with 7 bases left between them. The CDR3: CASSLWDDQPQHF. As DNA, the CDR3 is TGTGCCAGCAGCTTGTGGGACGATCAGCCCCAGCATTTT.

CDR3 loop: CASSLSSDTLDGYTF. CDR3 DNA: TGTGCCAGCAGTTTATCTAGTGACACGCTGGATGGCTACACCTTC. V and J are TRBV27 and TRBJ1-2; D remains ambiguous. The germline V gene encodes CDR1 MNHEY and CDR2 SMNVEV (reference sequence). The CDR3 runs to 15 residues. Trimming removed 0 bases at V and 6 bases at J, with 14 bases between.

In the case of this clone: The sample contains more than one DNA sequence encoding this CDR3. V is TRBV9 and J is TRBJ2-1; D is undetermined. From germline, CDR1 is SGDLS and CDR2 YYNGEE. The length of the CDR3 is 12 residues. V shed 0 bases and J shed 7 bases, with 5 bases lying between them. CDR3 nucleotide sequence: TGTGCCAGCAGCGTAGACTTAAATGAGCAGTTCTTC. Amino acids: CASSVDLNEQFF.

The chain links TRBV10-3 to TRBJ2-7; the match to TRBD2 covers 7 bases. CDR1 and CDR2 from the germline V gene are ENHRY and SYGVKD. The CDR3 consists of 14 residues. J was trimmed by 5 bases and V by 3 bases; bases with no gene match: 7. The CDR3 coding sequence is TGTGCCATCAGTGATGCAGGGAGGGTCCACGAGCAGTACTTC. This codes for CAISDAGRVHEQYF.

The CDR3 loop is CASSEVLAGGRDEQYF. As DNA, the CDR3 is TGTGCCAGCAGTGAAGTTCTAGCGGGGGGCCGGGACGAGCAGTACTTC. J is TRBJ2-7 and V is TRBV6-1; TRBD2 agrees at 11 bases. The CDR3 extends over 16 amino acids. Losses at the gene ends were 1 base for V and 5 bases for J; bases not matched to a gene: 7. CDR1 and CDR2 (germline): MNHNS, SASEGT.

This chain joins TRBV6-6 and TRBJ2-5; D might be TRBD2 (5 bases). Germline V gives CDR1 MNHNY, CDR2 SVGAGI (reference sequence). Trimming removed 6 bases from V and 4 bases from J, with 15 bases in between. The CDR3 has 14 residues. CDR3 region: CASSPSAVGETQYF. In DNA, the CDR3 is TGTGCCAGCAGCCCGTCAGCGGTTGGAGAGACCCAGTACTTC.

This chain links TRBV5-6 with TRBJ1-3; TRBD1 might be the D (5 bases). Trimming pared 2 bases from V and 7 bases from J, leaving 13 bases between. Germline lookup yields CDR1 SGHDT and CDR2 YYEEEE. The CDR3 covers 14 residues. CDR3 sequence reads: CASSFPGQVNTIYF. The CDR3 coding sequence is TGTGCCAGCAGCTTCCCAGGGCAGGTGAACACCATATATTTT.

This chain uses TRBV7-6 with TRBJ1-2; the match to TRBD1 covers 7 bases. The germline gives CDR1 SGHVS, CDR2 FNYEAQ. Trimming took 1 base from V and 4 from J; bases not matched to a gene: 3. CDR3 length: 14 amino acids. CDR3 coding DNA: TGTGCCAGCAGCTTAGAACCAGGGGGCTATGGCTACACCTTC. Translation gives CASSLEPGGYGYTF.

A word on this clone: Other DNA variants within this sample encode the same CDR3. V and J are TRBV6-1 and TRBJ2-7, with a weak D call TRBD2 (5 bases). V lost 6 bases to trimming and J lost 4 bases, with 7 bases between them. CDR3 size: 11 residues. Per germline, CDR1 MNHNS and CDR2 SASEGT. For the CDR3, the DNA is TGTGCCAGCAGACGGGGATACGAGCAGTACTTC. Protein: CASRRGYEQYF.

J is TRBJ1-2 and V is TRBV13; TRBD1 might be the D (5 bases). The CDR3 contains 14 residues. The germline V and J ends were trimmed by 6 bases and 4 bases, with 15 bases remaining between them. CDR1 and CDR2 (germline): PRHDT, FYEKMQ (reference sequence). CDR3 nucleotide sequence: TGTGCCAGCAGTTCGATACAGGAACGCTATGGCTACACCTTC. Amino acid sequence: CASSSIQERYGYTF.

The J gene is TRBJ1-1, the V gene TRBV11-2; D not resolved. The V end lost 0 bases, the J end lost 1 base, and 15 bases lay between the germline ends. The germline gives CDR1 SGHAT, CDR2 FQNNGV. This CDR3 spans 17 amino acids. The DNA of the CDR3 is TGTGCCAGCAGCTTAGAAGGATCCCGGGGATCGAACACTGAAGCTTTCTTT. Residues: CASSLEGSRGSNTEAFF.

This sequence joins TRBV7-2 and TRBJ1-6; 7 bases match TRBD1. Germline V lookup: CDR1 SGHTA, CDR2 FQGNSA. CDR3 length equals 15 residues. V lost 5 bases, J lost 5 bases, and 6 bases stayed unmatched. CDR3 region: CASSQQGFHNSPLHF. CDR3 bases: TGTGCCAGCAGCCAACAGGGGTTCCATAATTCACCCCTCCACTTT.

In this sample, this clone turned up once. The gene calls are TRBV29-1 and TRBJ2-7, with a weak D call TRBD1 (5 bases). The V gene lost 7 bases and the J gene lost 5 bases, with 15 bases spanning the gap. The CDR3 is 12 residues long. From germline, CDR1 is SQVTM and CDR2 ANQGSEA. CDR3 in DNA: TGCAGCGCCAGGGTAGGTGAGGACGAGCAGTACTTC. Residues: CSARVGEDEQYF.

J is TRBJ2-7 and V is TRBV29-1; tentative D call: TRBD1 (5 bases). This CDR3 has 13 amino acids. V shed 4 bases and J shed 3 bases, with 13 bases lying between them. The germline V gene has CDR1 SQVTM and CDR2 ANQGSEA. CDR3 sequence: CSVVVQGGYEQYF. CDR3 nucleotides: TGCAGCGTTGTTGTTCAGGGTGGCTACGAGCAGTACTTC.

The chain recombines TRBV4-2 with TRBJ1-4, with D possibly TRBD1 on 5 matching bases. The CDR3 has 14 amino acids. CDR1 is LGHNA and CDR2 is YNFKEQ in the germline V gene. Deletions cut 0 bases from V and 8 bases from J, with 10 bases between. The CDR3 nucleotides read TGTGCCAGCAGCCAAGATCGGGGGGGGGAAAAACTGTTTTTT. It specifies CASSQDRGGEKLFF.